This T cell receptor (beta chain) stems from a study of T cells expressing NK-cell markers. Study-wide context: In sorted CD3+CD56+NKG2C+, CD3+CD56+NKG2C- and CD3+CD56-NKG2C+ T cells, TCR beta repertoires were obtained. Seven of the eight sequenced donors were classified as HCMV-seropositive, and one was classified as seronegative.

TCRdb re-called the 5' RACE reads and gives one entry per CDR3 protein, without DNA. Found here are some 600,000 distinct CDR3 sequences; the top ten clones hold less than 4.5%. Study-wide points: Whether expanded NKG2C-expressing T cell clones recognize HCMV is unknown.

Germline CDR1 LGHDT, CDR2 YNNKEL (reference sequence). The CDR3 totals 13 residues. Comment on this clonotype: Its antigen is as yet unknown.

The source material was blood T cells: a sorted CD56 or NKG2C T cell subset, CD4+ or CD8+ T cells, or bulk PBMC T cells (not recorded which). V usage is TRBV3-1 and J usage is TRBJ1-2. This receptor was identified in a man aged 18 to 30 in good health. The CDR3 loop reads CASSQDYRKGYTF.